The 29 T cell receptor beta chains below were found in one sample sequenced in a study of blood T cell repertoires in COVID-19 (dated by TCRdb to 2018 to 2020). Receptor amplification or capture employed the immunoSEQ multiplex PCR assay. Here the immuneACCESS table is served through TCRdb, limited to in-frame sequences with V and J called. Missing clones are a known gap in these copies; in checked studies unresolved V genes cover under half, and the rest lacks a known reason. In this sample the table shows tens of thousands of clones, almost 80% of which occur a single time. The leading ten clones occupy around 13% of the sample. Material for sequencing was peripheral blood. The receptors were sampled from a man at least 80 years old with acute or convalescent COVID-19.

The genes are TRBV11-2 and TRBJ2-5, with 7 bases that match TRBD2. The CDR3 covers 17 residues. V was pared by 0 bases and J by 4 bases, with 11 bases of the junction left unmatched. Germline CDR1 is SGHAT and CDR2 is FQNNGV. In DNA, the CDR3 is TGTGCCAGCAGCTTAGAGGAGCGGGGATTGTTCCGAGAGACCCAGTACTTC. This translates into CASSLEERGLFRETQYF.

CDR3 amino acids: CASGIAGGNQPQHF. The CDR3 coding sequence is TGTGCTAGTGGTATCGCAGGGGGCAATCAGCCCCAGCATTTT. The rearrangement joins TRBV12-5 to TRBJ1-5; TRBD1 is a possible D gene (6 bases). This CDR3 is built from 14 residues. Germline assignment: CDR1 LGHNT and CDR2 FRNRAP. Trimming removed 5 bases from V and 2 bases from J, with 10 bases in between.

This clone has just a few counts. The chain employs TRBV19 and TRBJ1-5; 7 positions match TRBD1. The V and J ends lost 5 bases and 2 bases, in that order; junction bases with no gene match: 12. The CDR3 has 17 residues. Per germline, CDR1 LNHDA and CDR2 SQIVND (reference sequence). CDR3 nucleotide sequence: TGTGCCAGTAGTCGGGACAGCAACCGCGGCGGCAATCAGCCCCAGCATTTT. It specifies CASSRDSNRGGNQPQHF.

The CDR3 DNA reads TGTGCCAGCAGCCCCCGGTCGGCGGGACAGGGGCAAGAGACCCAGTACTTC. This gives the protein CASSPRSAGQGQETQYF. The chain is built from TRBV3-1 (or the pseudogene TRBV3-2) and TRBJ2-5, with 10 bases aligning to TRBD1. Germline CDR1 is LGHDT and CDR2 is YNNKEL (reference sequence). The CDR3 covers 17 residues. The V gene end was trimmed by 4 bases and the J gene end by 2 bases; junction bases not matched to a gene: 10.

For the CDR3, the DNA is TGTGCCAGCAGCTTGGAACTAACAGATACGCAGTATTTT. It yields the protein CASSLELTDTQYF. The V call is TRBV7-2, the J call TRBJ2-3; no definite D call. In germline, CDR1 is SGHTA, CDR2 FQGNSA. V dropped 3 bases and J dropped 3 bases, with 7 bases sitting between them. The CDR3 sequence is 13 residues long.

V usage is TRBV29-1 and J usage is TRBJ2-1; D is uncertain. With 1 base removed from V and 9 bases from J, the gap between germline ends came to 10 bases. The CDR3 is 12 amino acids. Germline V gene lookup returns CDR1 SQVTM and CDR2 ANQGSEA. CDR3 in amino acids: CSVEVRIAEQFF. DNA for the CDR3: TGCAGCGTTGAAGTTCGCATAGCTGAGCAGTTCTTC.

The gene calls are TRBV11-2 and TRBJ2-1, with 10 bases aligning to TRBD2. Germline lookup yields CDR1 SGHAT and CDR2 FQNNGV. CDR3 length: 15 amino acids. J was trimmed by 7 bases and V by 1 base; bases with no gene match: 4. The CDR3 DNA reads TGTGCCAGCAGCTTAGGTCCTAGCGGGAGTAATGAGCAGTTCTTC. Encoded protein: CASSLGPSGSNEQFF.

This rearrangement joins TRBV7-9 to TRBJ2-3, with D unclear. The ends were cut back, 7 bases at V and 6 bases at J, with 11 bases in the middle. Germline-derived CDR1 and CDR2 are SEHNR and FQNEAQ (reference sequence). This CDR3 is 12 amino acids long. CDR3 in DNA: TGTGCCAGCACCCTAAATTCTGATACGCAGTATTTT. The encoded protein is CASTLNSDTQYF.

V and J are TRBV13 and TRBJ1-4, with a possible D match to TRBD1 (6 bases). Germline assignment: CDR1 PRHDT and CDR2 FYEKMQ (reference sequence). The V end lost 6 bases, the J end lost 3 bases, and 14 bases lay between the germline ends. This CDR3 has 15 residues. In DNA form, the CDR3 reads TGTGCCAGCAGAAAAGCGGGACAACCTAATGAAAAACTGTTTTTT. It is translated as CASRKAGQPNEKLFF.

The chain couples TRBV5-1 to TRBJ1-1, with 10 bases identical to TRBD1. V lost 6 bases and J lost 4; bases outside the gene matches: 6. Germline V gene data show CDR1 as SGHRS and CDR2 as YFSETQ. The CDR3 totals 14 residues. CDR3 sequence reads: CASNTGQGSTEAFF. In nucleotides, the CDR3 is TGCGCCAGCAACACGGGACAGGGGAGCACTGAAGCTTTCTTT.

This clone was counted once. The chain is built from TRBV24-1 and TRBJ2-1, with 7 bases matching TRBD1. Germline lookup yields CDR1 KGHDR and CDR2 SFDVKD. With V trimmed by 4 bases and J by 7 bases, 6 bases remained unmatched. The CDR3 runs to 14 residues. DNA for the CDR3: TGTGCCACCAGTGACACCGGGACAGATAATGAGCAGTTCTTC. Translating gives CATSDTGTDNEQFF.

CDR3 bases: TGTGCCAGCAGCTTGGGTTGGAGGGGACGGTCCTACGAGCAGTACTTC. Translating gives CASSLGWRGRSYEQYF. This rearrangement joins TRBV5-6 to TRBJ2-7; perhaps TRBD2 as D (6 bases). Looked up from germline, CDR1 is SGHDT and CDR2 is YYEEEE. V was trimmed by 0 bases and J by 1 base, leaving 14 bases between them. This CDR3 comprises 16 residues.

The chain combines TRBV29-1 with TRBJ1-1, with no clear D. The CDR3 loop spans 12 amino acids. Trimming left V 6 bases short and J 3 bases short, with 11 bases between. The germline V gene has CDR1 SQVTM and CDR2 ANQGSEA. Written as DNA, the CDR3 is TGCAGCGTCTCTAACGGTGACACTGAAGCTTTCTTT. Its protein is CSVSNGDTEAFF.

The chain has TRBV4-1 and TRBJ2-3; D is ambiguous. This CDR3 contains 14 residues. The germline gives CDR1 MGHRA, CDR2 YSYEKL. Trimming stripped 0 bases from V and 1 base from J, with 5 bases between. The CDR3, as DNA: TGCGCCAGCAGCCAAGATTCAGGCACAGATACGCAGTATTTT. This translates into CASSQDSGTDTQYF.

This clone came up a few times. The chain is built from TRBV4-1 and TRBJ2-1, with 8 positions matching TRBD2. The CDR3 length is 16 residues. CDR1 MGHRA and CDR2 YSYEKL come from the germline V gene. Losses at the gene ends were 1 base for V and 5 bases for J; bases not matched to a gene: 7. As DNA, the CDR3 is TGCGCCAGCAGCCAAGGAGGTAGCGGGGATAACAATGAGCAGTTCTTC. It encodes CASSQGGSGDNNEQFF.

The chain uses TRBV5-1 and TRBJ2-1; TRBD2 might be the D (5 bases). Trimming stripped 4 bases from V and 3 bases from J, with 8 bases between. Germline V gene sequence: CDR1 SGHRS, CDR2 YFSETQ. The CDR3 runs 13 residues. The CDR3 sequence: CASSPGLYNEQFF. Here the CDR3 DNA reads TGCGCCAGCAGCCCTGGACTCTACAATGAGCAGTTCTTC.

CDR3 sequence reads: CASSTGGQGAHEQYF. DNA for the CDR3: TGTGCCAGTAGTACGGGGGGACAGGGGGCTCACGAGCAGTACTTC. The rearrangement joins TRBV19 to TRBJ2-7; TRBD1 matches 12 bases. The CDR3 extends over 15 amino acids. V trimming: 4 bases; J trimming: 5 bases; junction bases outside the gene matches: 6. Germline CDR1 is LNHDA and CDR2 is SQIVND (reference sequence). Drawing the rest from reference TRBV19 and TRBJ2-7, the complete variable domain is DGGITQSPKYLFRKEGQNVTLSCEQNLNHDAMYWYRQDPGQGLRLIYYSQIVNDFQKGDIAEGYSVSREKKESFPLTVTSAQKNPTAFYLCASSTGGQGAHEQYFGPGTRLTVT.

This clone was recorded a few times. This chain connects TRBV18 to TRBJ1-2; D uncertain. The CDR3 runs to 15 residues. The germline V and J ends were trimmed by 3 bases and 4 bases, with 15 bases remaining between them. Germline V CDR1 and CDR2: KGHSH, LQKENI. The CDR3 coding sequence is TGTGCCAGCTCACCTACCGGGGTTACACTCTATGGCTACACCTTC. Translated, it gives CASSPTGVTLYGYTF.

The J gene is TRBJ2-7, the V gene TRBV15, with 8 positions matching TRBD1. CDR1 is LNHNV, CDR2 YYDKDF, per germline (reference sequence). With 1 base clipped from V and 2 bases from J, the junction kept 1 base outside the gene matches. The CDR3 runs 14 residues. CDR3 amino acids: CATSRVGQAYEQYF. The DNA of the CDR3 is TGTGCCACCAGCAGAGTGGGACAGGCCTACGAGCAGTACTTC.

The genes are TRBV6-6 and TRBJ2-7; D is perhaps TRBD1 (6 bases). The CDR3 is 17 amino acids. Between the trimmed V and J ends, which lost 5 bases and 4 bases, there was a span of 24 bases. Looked up from germline, CDR1 is MNHNY and CDR2 is SVGAGI (reference sequence). In DNA, the CDR3 is TGTGCCAGCAGTCCGACCTTCCAACCGGGACACCCTTACGAGCAGTACTTC. This gives the protein CASSPTFQPGHPYEQYF.

The V and J genes are TRBV5-4 and TRBJ1-1; the D is unclear. This CDR3 contains 14 residues. The germline V gene encodes CDR1 SGHNT and CDR2 YYREEE (reference sequence). V lost 0 bases to trimming and J lost 5 bases, with 11 bases between them. The CDR3 region is CASSLVRGGTEAFF. Written as DNA, the CDR3 is TGTGCCAGCAGCTTGGTCCGGGGTGGGACTGAAGCTTTCTTT.

This clone appeared a single time. The chain employs TRBV5-4 and TRBJ1-1; 7 bases fit TRBD1. Germline assignment: CDR1 SGHNT and CDR2 YYREEE (reference sequence). This CDR3 contains 15 residues. V lost 4 bases to trimming and J lost 0 bases; unmatched junction nucleotides: 6. CDR3 protein: CASSKDDRVNTEAFF. The CDR3 DNA sequence: TGTGCCAGCAGCAAAGACGACAGGGTGAACACTGAAGCTTTCTTT.

This chain joins TRBV2 and TRBJ2-2; maybe TRBD1 (7 bases). Germline CDR1 is SNHLY and CDR2 is FYNNEI. This CDR3 spans 12 amino acids. Trimming shortened V by 5 bases and J by 7 bases, and 8 bases separated the two germline ends. CDR3 loop: CASSQGGGELFF. The CDR3 DNA follows: TGTGCCAGCAGTCAGGGGGGCGGGGAGCTGTTTTTT.

This sequence joins TRBV4-1 and TRBJ1-3; tentatively, D is TRBD1 (6 bases). Trimming pared 1 base from V and 4 bases from J, leaving 11 bases between. CDR3 length equals 15 residues. Germline CDR1 reads MGHRA; CDR2 reads YSYEKL. The CDR3 DNA is TGCGCCAGCAGCCAAGCCACAGGGTACGGAAACACCATATATTTT. Its translation: CASSQATGYGNTIYF.

This chain uses TRBV5-1 with TRBJ2-1; TRBD2 agrees at 8 bases. CDR3 length equals 16 residues. The ends lost 0 bases at V and 4 bases at J; junction bases unmatched: 6. Germline V CDR1 and CDR2: SGHRS, YFSETQ. This chain's CDR3 is CASSLGGSGMYNEQFF. As DNA, the CDR3 is TGCGCCAGCAGCTTGGGGGGTAGCGGGATGTACAATGAGCAGTTCTTC.

This chain uses TRBV5-4 with TRBJ2-3; 9 bases map to TRBD2. CDR1 SGHNT and CDR2 YYREEE come from the germline V gene (reference sequence). The CDR3 consists of 16 residues. V was clipped by 7 bases and J by 2 bases; unmatched bases: 11. CDR3 in DNA: TGTGCCAGCGGGCTAGCGGGGACCCAGCCCACAGATACGCAGTATTTT. This gives the protein CASGLAGTQPTDTQYF.

The rearrangement joins TRBV20-1 to TRBJ1-1; D not resolved. Germline V gene data show CDR1 as DFQATT and CDR2 as SNEGSKA (reference sequence). Deletions cut 0 bases from V and 11 bases from J, with 10 bases between. The CDR3 totals 11 residues. CDR3: CSARDLTVAFF. For the CDR3, the DNA is TGCAGTGCTAGAGATCTAACCGTGGCTTTCTTT.

The rearrangement uses TRBV7-9 and TRBJ2-7, with D possibly TRBD1 on 6 matching bases. Between the trimmed V and J ends, which lost 5 bases and 5 bases, there was a span of 22 bases. Germline V gives CDR1 SEHNR, CDR2 FQNEAQ (reference sequence). CDR3 length: 16 amino acids. Here the CDR3 DNA reads TGTGCCAGCAGCGGATCTGGACAGCGTCAACTAAACGAGCAGTACTTC. Translated: CASSGSGQRQLNEQYF.

This clone was detected a few times. The chain carries TRBV2 and TRBJ1-6; D remains ambiguous. Germline-derived CDR1 and CDR2 are SNHLY and FYNNEI. CDR3 length equals 13 residues. V lost 8 bases and J 8 bases, leaving 13 bases between the germline ends. Written as DNA, the CDR3 is TGTGCCAGCGACCTCAACAGAGATTCACCCCTCCACTTT. Residues: CASDLNRDSPLHF.